A selection of T cell receptor beta chains follows, all from one sample in a study of cytotoxic CD8 clonotypes in ibrutinib-treated CLL. Data came from immunoSEQ multiplex PCR; TCRdb stores just in-frame clones and leaves some out. The repertoire includes about 150,000 clones, about 80% of them detected once, and approximately 5.1% sits in the top ten. The sequenced sample was PBMCs, obtained after 24 months of ibrutinib treatment. The receptors here all came from a human donor with chronic lymphocytic leukemia. Each CDR3 is given with its conserved first and last residue. The D gene is left open where the match is weak. Clone size is stated in some rows and not others, as once, few, many or a class when expanded.

V: TRBV13; size: -; D: -; J: TRBJ1-1; CDR3: CASTPGNTEAFF; DNA: TGTGCCAGCACTCCAGGGAACACTGAAGCTTTCTTT
V: TRBV6-5; size: -; D: -; J: TRBJ1-4; CDR3: CASSYLSATNEKLFF; DNA: TGTGCCAGCAGTTACCTCTCCGCAACTAATGAAAAACTGTTTTTT
V: TRBV2; size: many; D: TRBD1; J: TRBJ1-1; CDR3: CASRGDRGTEAFF; DNA: TGTGCCAGCAGGGGGGACAGGGGCACTGAAGCTTTCTTT
V: TRBV4-2; size: -; D: TRBD2; J: TRBJ2-5; CDR3: CASSQGAASGGETQYF; DNA: TGTGCCAGCAGCCAAGGGGCTGCCAGCGGGGGGGAGACCCAGTACTTC
V: TRBV6-5; size: -; D: -; J: TRBJ1-1; CDR3: CASSFYSGGTEAFF; DNA: TGTGCCAGCAGTTTCTACTCCGGGGGGACTGAAGCTTTCTTT
V: TRBV18; size: -; D: -; J: TRBJ2-3; CDR3: CASSPPGRVADTQYF; DNA: TGTGCCAGCTCACCCCCGGGACGGGTGGCAGATACGCAGTATTTT
V: TRBV5-1; size: -; D: -; J: TRBJ2-1; CDR3: CASSSDNHPVNEQFF; DNA: TGCGCCAGCAGTTCCGACAACCACCCCGTGAATGAGCAGTTCTTC
V: TRBV4-3; size: -; D: -; J: TRBJ1-5; CDR3: CASSQDRGRPQHF; DNA: TGCGCCAGCAGCCAAGATCGGGGCCGACCCCAGCATTTT
V: TRBV6-1; size: -; D: -; J: TRBJ2-3; CDR3: CASSEAPRVGAQYF; DNA: TGTGCCAGCAGTGAAGCCCCGCGGGTGGGTGCGCAGTATTTT
V: TRBV7-9; size: few; D: -; J: TRBJ2-7; CDR3: CASSPLWALSYEQYF; DNA: TGTGCCAGCAGCCCCCTATGGGCCCTATCCTACGAGCAGTACTTC
V: TRBV6-5; size: -; D: -; J: TRBJ2-7; CDR3: CASTWGNEQYF; DNA: TGTGCCAGCACTTGGGGCAACGAGCAGTACTTC
V: TRBV6-4; size: -; D: TRBD2; J: TRBJ2-3; CDR3: CASSDSAGGSDTQYF; DNA: TGTGCCAGCAGTGACTCTGCGGGGGGGTCGGATACGCAGTATTTT
V: TRBV7-2; size: -; D: -; J: TRBJ2-3; CDR3: CASSLFTDTQYF; DNA: TGTGCCAGCAGCCTATTCACAGATACGCAGTATTTT
V: TRBV6-1; size: -; D: TRBD1; J: TRBJ1-3; CDR3: CASRPTGYGNTIYF; DNA: TGTGCCAGCAGGCCGACAGGGTATGGAAACACCATATATTTT
V: TRBV11-2; size: -; D: -; J: TRBJ1-2; CDR3: CASSSPRYPRSGYTF; DNA: TGTGCCAGCAGCTCACCGAGATATCCCCGGAGTGGCTACACCTTC
V: TRBV7-2; size: -; D: -; J: TRBJ2-3; CDR3: CASSLGTAADTQYF; DNA: TGTGCCAGCAGCTTAGGGACGGCGGCAGATACGCAGTATTTT
V: TRBV7-7; size: few; D: -; J: TRBJ2-7; CDR3: CASSFRPGGEQYF; DNA: TGTGCTAGCAGCTTTCGGCCCGGGGGCGAGCAGTACTTC